This T cell receptor beta chain was retrieved from a study of T-cell memory formation after mild COVID-19. Study information: TCR clusters were mostly donor specific.

Findings of the study overall: Clones that shrank (day 15 to 85) were balanced CD4/CD8, whereas later expanders leaned CD4+.

TCRdb passed the 5' RACE reads through MiXCR, listing each CDR3 protein once. Of under 600,000 distinct CDR3 sequences detected, roughly 22% appear once; the ten largest clones hold about 8.4%. For this clonotype: What it recognizes is unknown.

Sequenced input: PBMCs or a T cell subset sorted from them (not recorded which). This clonotype was obtained from an adult woman who had mild COVID-19 (a few samples of this study predate the infection). Cell type and time point are not known.

The CDR3 sequence is CASSSGLAYDTQYF. The CDR3 nucleotides read TGCGCCAGCAGCTCCGGACTAGCGTATGATACGCAGTATTTT. The chain recombines TRBV5-1 with TRBJ2-3; 9 bases are a match to TRBD2. Trimming took 3 bases from V and 6 from J; bases not matched to a gene: 5. This CDR3 spans 14 amino acids. Germline assignment: CDR1 SGHRS and CDR2 YFSETQ.